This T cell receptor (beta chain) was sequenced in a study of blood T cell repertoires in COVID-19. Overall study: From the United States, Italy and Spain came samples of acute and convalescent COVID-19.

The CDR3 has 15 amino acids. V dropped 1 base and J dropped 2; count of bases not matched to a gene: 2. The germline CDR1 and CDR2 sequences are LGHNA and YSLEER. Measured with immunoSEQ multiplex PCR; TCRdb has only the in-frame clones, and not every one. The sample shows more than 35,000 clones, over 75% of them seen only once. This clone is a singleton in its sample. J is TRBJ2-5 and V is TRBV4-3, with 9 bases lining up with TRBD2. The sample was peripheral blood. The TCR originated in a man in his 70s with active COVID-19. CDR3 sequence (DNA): TGCGCCAGCAGCCAAGGTAGCGGGGGACAAGAGACCCAGTACTTC. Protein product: CASSQGSGGQETQYF.